A selection of T cell receptor beta chains follows, all from one sample in a study of cytomegalovirus exposure and HLA in healthy donors. Only in-frame clones appear in the TCRdb table, and some are missing; sequencing was by immunoSEQ multiplex PCR. The sample lists 95,000 to 130,000 clones; less than 80% were seen once. Sequenced input: PBMCs. The receptor source for this set is a woman aged 40 to 50 in good health and CMV-seropositive. The CDR3 runs from the conserved cysteine through the conserved F or W. A D gene is named only where the DNA matches it firmly. Clone size is not always given. Where it is, it says once, few, many or a class for expanded clones.

j_call v_call d_call cdr3_length clone_size cdr3_nt cdr3_aa
TRBJ1-1 TRBV5-1 - 16 - TGCGCCAGCAGCTCCCAGGTCCTCAAAGCGAACACTGAAGCTTTCTTT CASSSQVLKANTEAFF
TRBJ2-1 TRBV4-2 - 15 - TGTGCCAGCAGCCAAGGGCCTAGTAGCTACAATGAGCAGTTCTTC CASSQGPSSYNEQFF
TRBJ2-7 TRBV2 - 14 - TGTGCCAGCAGCCAAACGGGACTTTACTACGAGCAGTACTTC CASSQTGLYYEQYF
TRBJ2-2 TRBV6-4 TRBD2 16 - TGTGCCAGCAGTGACGTTGCGGGTGCGGGAGCCGGGGAGCTGTTTTTT CASSDVAGAGAGELFF
TRBJ2-3 TRBV9 TRBD2 15 - TGTGCCAGCAGCGTAGTTCCGGGAGGTAGTGATACGCAGTATTTT CASSVVPGGSDTQYF
TRBJ2-7 TRBV4-3 - 16 once TGCGCCAGCAGCCAAGAGTTTCGCGGGGAAGAATACGAGCAGTACTTC CASSQEFRGEEYEQYF
TRBJ2-1 TRBV29-1 TRBD2 15 few TGCAGCGTTGAAGCCCGCGGGAGGTCCTACAATGAGCAGTTCTTC CSVEARGRSYNEQFF
TRBJ1-1 TRBV28 - 13 - TGTGCCAGCAGTTCCCCCACGGGGAGTGAAGCTTTCTTT CASSSPTGSEAFF
TRBJ2-7 TRBV7-2 TRBD1 14 - TGTGCCAGCAGCCCGGACAGGGGGCTCTACGAGCAGTACTTC CASSPDRGLYEQYF
TRBJ2-7 TRBV1 - 14 few TGCACCAGCAGCCAGTCCAGGGTCTCCTACGAGCAGTACTTC CTSSQSRVSYEQYF
TRBJ2-2 TRBV27 TRBD2 17 - TGTGCCAGCAGAACAATTAGCGGGTACGAGAACACCGGGGAGCTGTTTTTT CASRTISGYENTGELFF
TRBJ2-2 TRBV19 TRBD2 14 - TGTGCCAGTACCGCTAGCGGGAACACCGGGGAGCTGTTTTTT CASTASGNTGELFF
TRBJ2-7 TRBV4-1 - 17 - TGCGCCAGCAGCCAAGAGGGTCGGGGGTTTGGGGCCTACGAGCAGTACTTC CASSQEGRGFGAYEQYF
TRBJ1-2 TRBV7-2 - 13 - TGTGCCAGCAGCATCGGGACAAACTATGGCTACACCTTC CASSIGTNYGYTF
TRBJ2-7 TRBV28 - 12 - TGTGCCAGCAGGGGCAGGGGCCACGAGCAGTACTTC CASRGRGHEQYF
TRBJ2-1 TRBV7-9 - 18 - TGTGCCAGCAGCTTAAGTGAGGCGGGACAGACTCACTACAATGAGCAGTTCTTC CASSLSEAGQTHYNEQFF
TRBJ1-4 TRBV28 - 15 few TGTGCCAGCAGGACGGGGGATGGGGGGTATGAAAAACTGTTTTTT CASRTGDGGYEKLFF
TRBJ2-6 TRBV4-3 - 16 few TGCGCCAGCAGCCAAGACTTGAGCTCTGGGGCCAACGTCCTGACTTTC CASSQDLSSGANVLTF
TRBJ2-5 TRBV6-5 - 12 few TGTGCCAGCGGTTTCAGGCAAGAGACCCAGTACTTC CASGFRQETQYF
TRBJ1-2 TRBV6-1 - 15 - TGTGCCAGCAAGGGGCAGCGACGAGCTAACTATGGCTACACCTTC CASKGQRRANYGYTF
TRBJ2-7 TRBV5-5 - 16 - TGTGCCAGCAGCTCACAACAGGGTCGGGGAAACTACGAGCAGTACTTC CASSSQQGRGNYEQYF
TRBJ2-5 TRBV7-9 - 17 - TGTGCCAGCAGCCCTACCGGGACACCCCACATCGAGGAGACCCAGTACTTC CASSPTGTPHIEETQYF
TRBJ2-1 TRBV5-1 TRBD2 15 - TGCGCCAGCAGCATTGGACTAGCGGGAGGTTCGGAGCAGTTCTTC CASSIGLAGGSEQFF
TRBJ1-1 TRBV10-3 - 15 - TGTGCCATCAGTGAGATGGGCTCTGGAAGCACTGAAGCTTTCTTT CAISEMGSGSTEAFF
TRBJ2-2 TRBV27 TRBD2 15 - TGTGCCAGCAGTTTAAGCGGGAGTATCACCGGGGAGCTGTTTTTT CASSLSGSITGELFF
TRBJ2-3 TRBV25-1 - 15 - TGTGCCAGCAGTGACTACCTAGCTAGCACAGATACGCAGTATTTT CASSDYLASTDTQYF
TRBJ2-5 TRBV5-1 - 14 - TGCGCCAGCAGCGGGGTTCCAGGGCAAGAGACCCAGTACTTC CASSGVPGQETQYF
TRBJ2-1 TRBV11-2 TRBD2 15 - TGTGCCAGCAGCTCGTGGACTAGCGGGAGCAATGAGCAGTTCTTC CASSSWTSGSNEQFF
TRBJ2-1 TRBV5-1 TRBD2 20 - TGCGCCAGCAGCTTGGCTATTTTTAGCGGGATGCTTACCGGGTACAATGAGCAGTTCTTC CASSLAIFSGMLTGYNEQFF
TRBJ2-1 TRBV19 - 13 - TGTGCCAGTAGTATCGACAGCTACAATGAGCAGTTCTTC CASSIDSYNEQFF
TRBJ2-3 TRBV9 TRBD2 16 - TGTGCCAGCAGCCCTTACGGACTAGCGGTAACAGATACGCAGTATTTT CASSPYGLAVTDTQYF
TRBJ1-1 TRBV19 - 14 - TGTGCCAGTAAGAGGGGAATAGGGGGCACTGAAGCTTTCTTT CASKRGIGGTEAFF
TRBJ2-7 TRBV6-5 TRBD1 14 - TGTGCCAGCAGTTACTCGGGACAGACCTACGAGCAGTACTTC CASSYSGQTYEQYF
TRBJ2-7 TRBV29-1 - 13 once TGCAGCGTTCGTGGTGGGAGCTCCTACGAGCAGTACTTC CSVRGGSSYEQYF
TRBJ2-5 TRBV28 TRBD1 16 - TGTGCCAGCAGTTTTCACGGGACAGGGGATCAAGAGACCCAGTACTTC CASSFHGTGDQETQYF
TRBJ1-2 TRBV15 - 14 - TGTGCCACCAGCAGAGATAAGGACGGGGGAGGCTACACCTTC CATSRDKDGGGYTF
TRBJ2-3 TRBV9 TRBD2 15 - TGTGCCAGCAGCGTCCGACTAGCGGGCGGAGATACGCAGTATTTT CASSVRLAGGDTQYF
TRBJ2-4 TRBV11-2 - 14 - TGTGCCAGCAGCCCGTTAGGAGGCGTAAACATTCAGTACTTC CASSPLGGVNIQYF
TRBJ2-5 TRBV7-6 TRBD2 15 - TGTGCCAGCAGCCCCCTAGCGGGGCCCCAAGAGACCCAGTACTTC CASSPLAGPQETQYF
TRBJ2-3 TRBV5-4 TRBD2 16 - TGTGCCAGCAGCTTGGACCTAGCGGGGACTACAGATACGCAGTATTTT CASSLDLAGTTDTQYF
TRBJ1-1 TRBV5-1 - 14 - TGCGCCAGCAGCGCGGGACCGGCGAACACTGAAGCTTTCTTT CASSAGPANTEAFF
TRBJ2-2 TRBV7-3 - 14 - TGTGCCAGCAGCACCACTAGGGGAGGCGGGGAGCTGTTTTTT CASSTTRGGGELFF
TRBJ1-1 TRBV5-6 - 13 few TGTGCCAGCAGCTTGGCGGTGAACACTGAAGCTTTCTTT CASSLAVNTEAFF
TRBJ2-3 TRBV7-2 TRBD2 15 - TGTGCCAGCAGTCTTACTAGCGGGAGTTCTCATACGCAGTATTTT CASSLTSGSSHTQYF
TRBJ1-2 TRBV15 TRBD1 14 - TGTGCCACCAGTACAGGGGCCAACAACTATGGCTACACCTTC CATSTGANNYGYTF
TRBJ1-1 TRBV27 - 15 - TGTGCCAGCAGGCCCGGTGGCTGGGGCAACACTGAAGCTTTCTTT CASRPGGWGNTEAFF
TRBJ2-7 TRBV5-1 TRBD1 16 - TGCGCCAGCAGCTTGTTAGGGACAGGGCAGTCCTACGAGCAGTACTTC CASSLLGTGQSYEQYF
TRBJ1-4 TRBV7-7 - 15 - TGTGCCAGCAGCTTAGGGACAGCCGCTAATGAAAAACTGTTTTTT CASSLGTAANEKLFF